The T cell receptor (beta chain) under discussion was sequenced for a study of cytomegalovirus exposure and HLA in healthy donors. The PCR ran on 60 Vbeta and 13 Jbeta primers. TCRdb's copy holds only in-frame clones and misses some; the assay was immunoSEQ multiplex PCR. The table lists around 200,000 clones, roughly 78% of them singletons, with around 4.8% in the top ten. V was trimmed by 0 bases and J by 7 bases, leaving 15 bases between them. The CDR3 has 16 residues. The germline V gene encodes CDR1 LGHNA and CDR2 YSLEER. V usage is TRBV4-3 and J usage is TRBJ1-4; TRBD1 is a possible D gene (5 bases). This TCR was sampled from a woman aged 30 to 39 in good health and CMV-seropositive. The sample was PBMCs. CDR3 nucleotides: TGCGCCAGCAGCCAAGAGGGTGGGAGGGGTGGTGAAAAACTGTTTTTT. Residues: CASSQEGGRGGEKLFF.